These T cell receptor beta chains were read from a single sample in a study of cytomegalovirus exposure and HLA in healthy donors. The method was immunoSEQ multiplex PCR; TCRdb's version includes in-frame clones alone and lacks a portion of them. The data contain under 250,000 clones, around 87% of them singletons. What was sequenced was PBMCs. These receptors all stem from a woman aged 18-29 years in good health and CMV-seropositive. CDR3s include the opening cysteine and the closing phenylalanine or tryptophan. Fields, in order: clone size, V gene, CDR3 protein. Rows give clone size only sometimes, using once, few, many, or a class for an expanded clone.

abundance: NA; v_gene: TRBV27; CDR3aa: CASSLRSQGTEAFF
abundance: NA; v_gene: TRBV10-3; CDR3aa: CAISEPGRGQSGNEQFF
abundance: NA; v_gene: TRBV6-5; CDR3aa: CASTYVLAGRDTQYF
abundance: NA; v_gene: TRBV28; CDR3aa: CASSLRGSNEKLFF
abundance: once; v_gene: TRBV19; CDR3aa: CATMEWSGNQPQHF
abundance: once; v_gene: TRBV15; CDR3aa: CATSWGQLNQPQHF
abundance: NA; v_gene: TRBV5-1; CDR3aa: CASSLGRGGDQETQYF
abundance: NA; v_gene: TRBV10-3; CDR3aa: CAISGSLAKNIQYF
abundance: few; v_gene: TRBV28; CDR3aa: CASSRQVAGGYEQYF
abundance: NA; v_gene: TRBV7-8; CDR3aa: CASSIGTQYEQYF
abundance: few; v_gene: TRBV5-8; CDR3aa: CASSSGTGSDEQYF
abundance: NA; v_gene: TRBV7-9; CDR3aa: CASSFTWTSGKHEQYF